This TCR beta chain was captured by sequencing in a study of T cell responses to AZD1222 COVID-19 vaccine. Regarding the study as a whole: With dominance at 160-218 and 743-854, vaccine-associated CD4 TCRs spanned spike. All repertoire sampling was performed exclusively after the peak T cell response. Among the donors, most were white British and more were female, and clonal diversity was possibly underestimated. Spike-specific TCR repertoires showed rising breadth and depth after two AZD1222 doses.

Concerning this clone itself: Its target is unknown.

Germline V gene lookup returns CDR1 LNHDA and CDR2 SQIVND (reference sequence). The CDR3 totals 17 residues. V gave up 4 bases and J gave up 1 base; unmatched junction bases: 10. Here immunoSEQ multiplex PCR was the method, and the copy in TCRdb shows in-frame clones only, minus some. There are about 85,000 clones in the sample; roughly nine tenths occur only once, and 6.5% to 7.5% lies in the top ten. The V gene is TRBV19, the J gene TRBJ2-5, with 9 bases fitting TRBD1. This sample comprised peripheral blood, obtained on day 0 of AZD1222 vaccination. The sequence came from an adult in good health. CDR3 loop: CASSTRDRGGPQETQYF. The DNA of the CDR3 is TGTGCCAGTAGTACCCGAGACAGGGGGGGTCCCCAAGAGACCCAGTACTTC.